The 27 T cell receptor beta chains in this list originate from one sample, sequenced in a study of radiotherapy plus CTLA-4 blockade in lung cancer. Here immunoSEQ multiplex PCR was the method, and the copy in TCRdb shows in-frame clones only, minus some. Among tens of thousands of clones listed, about 88% were seen once. Sequences were derived from peripheral blood, sampled from a patient treated with radiotherapy plus ipilimumab. All receptors come from a human donor with non-small cell lung cancer whose response to radiotherapy plus ipilimumab could not be evaluated.

The V and J genes are TRBV5-1 and TRBJ2-7, with a weak D call TRBD2 (7 bases). Germline V gene sequence: CDR1 SGHRS, CDR2 YFSETQ. Trimming removed 0 bases from V and 3 bases from J, with 13 bases in between. The CDR3 length is 15 residues. CDR3 bases: TGCGCCAGCAGCTTGGGGGAGGGCAGGGGCTACGAGCAGTACTTC. It encodes CASSLGEGRGYEQYF.

This clone has a single count. The rearrangement joins TRBV5-6 to TRBJ2-1; 10 bases align to TRBD2. Trimming took 4 bases from V and 4 from J; bases not matched to a gene: 5. The CDR3 is 15 residues long. Germline V gene lookup returns CDR1 SGHDT and CDR2 YYEEEE. CDR3 nucleotides: TGTGCCAGCAGCGGGGGACTAGCGCCTTACAATGAGCAGTTCTTC. Amino acids: CASSGGLAPYNEQFF.

The genes are TRBV28 and TRBJ1-2, with a tentative D call TRBD1 (6 bases). The CDR3 is 12 residues long. Germline CDR1 and CDR2: MDHEN and SYDVKM. The V and J ends lost 6 bases and 8 bases respectively, with 13 bases between them. DNA of the CDR3: TGTGCCAGCAGCTTCGACAGGCACGGCTACACCTTC. This translates into CASSFDRHGYTF.

The V gene is TRBV30, the J gene TRBJ2-7; 7 bases agree with TRBD2. With V trimmed by 1 base and J by 3 bases, 3 bases remained unmatched. This CDR3 has 13 amino acids. Germline CDR1 GTSNPN, CDR2 SVGIG (reference sequence). The CDR3 protein is CAWSALADYEQYF. In nucleotides, the CDR3 is TGTGCCTGGAGTGCCCTAGCGGACTACGAGCAGTACTTC.

The rearrangement uses TRBV4-1 and TRBJ1-2, with TRBD1 matching over 7 bases. Germline V gene sequence: CDR1 MGHRA, CDR2 YSYEKL. This CDR3 spans 16 amino acids. Trimming took 1 base from V and 1 from J; bases not matched to a gene: 6. CDR3 sequence reads: CASSQVRTGLNYGYTF. The CDR3 nucleotides read TGCGCCAGCAGCCAAGTTAGGACAGGACTTAACTATGGCTACACCTTC.

The CDR3 here is CASSLNRGYEQYF. CDR3 bases: TGTGCCAGCAGCTTGAACAGGGGTTACGAGCAGTACTTC. This chain links TRBV5-6 with TRBJ2-7; TRBD1 agrees at 7 bases. The V gene's germline CDR1 is SGHDT and CDR2 YYEEEE. V lost 1 base and J lost 4; bases outside the gene matches: 2. There are 13 residues in the CDR3.

V usage is TRBV30 and J usage is TRBJ2-1; weak D call: TRBD2 (6 bases). The CDR3 totals 14 residues. V lost 0 bases and J lost 4, with 10 bases in between. From germline, CDR1 is GTSNPN and CDR2 SVGIG (reference sequence). The CDR3, as DNA: TGTGCCTGGAGTGTACTAGCAGTTTACAATGAGCAGTTCTTC. Protein sequence: CAWSVLAVYNEQFF.

The rearrangement uses TRBV27 and TRBJ1-2; 8 bases are shared with TRBD1. Germline values: CDR1 MNHEY, CDR2 SMNVEV (reference sequence). V trimming: 2 bases; J trimming: 6 bases; junction bases outside the gene matches: 2. The CDR3 is 13 amino acids. The CDR3 reads CASSLNRGNGYTF. CDR3 coding DNA: TGTGCCAGCAGTTTAAACAGGGGGAATGGCTACACCTTC.

The J gene is TRBJ1-6, the V gene TRBV5-4; the match to TRBD1 covers 7 bases. Germline CDR1 and CDR2: SGHNT and YYREEE (reference sequence). Losses at the gene ends were 4 bases for V and 6 bases for J; bases not matched to a gene: 7. This CDR3 has 15 amino acids. The chain's CDR3 is CASSASGTVNSPLHF. The CDR3 DNA is TGTGCCAGCAGCGCCTCCGGGACAGTTAATTCACCCCTCCACTTT.

This chain links TRBV30 with TRBJ1-5, with D tentatively TRBD1 (6 bases). The CDR3 covers 13 residues. The germline CDR1 and CDR2 sequences are GTSNPN and SVGIG (reference sequence). V was trimmed by 2 bases and J by 5 bases, leaving 10 bases between them. The CDR3 here is CAWSRAGDQPQHF. The CDR3 coding sequence is TGTGCCTGGAGTCGGGCAGGGGATCAGCCCCAGCATTTT.

The rearrangement joins TRBV5-1 to TRBJ2-7; D is perhaps TRBD1 (8 bases). CDR3 length equals 14 residues. With 4 bases removed from V and 3 bases from J, the gap between germline ends came to 14 bases. CDR1 and CDR2 from the germline V gene are SGHRS and YFSETQ. The CDR3 region has the DNA TGCGCCAGCAGCGAACAGGGGGGGGTCTACGAGCAGTACTTC. Protein product: CASSEQGGVYEQYF.

The gene calls are TRBV11-2 and TRBJ2-1; D not resolved. V shed 7 bases and J shed 4 bases, with 11 bases lying between them. This CDR3 contains 13 residues. Germline loops: CDR1 SGHAT, CDR2 FQNNGV. For the CDR3, the DNA is TGTGCCAGCACCCGCGGTAGGTACAATGAGCAGTTCTTC. It yields the protein CASTRGRYNEQFF.

The gene calls are TRBV7-9 and TRBJ2-2; the match to TRBD2 covers 11 bases. With 6 bases clipped from V and 4 bases from J, the junction kept 10 bases outside the gene matches. The CDR3 covers 17 residues. Germline CDR1 and CDR2: SEHNR and FQNEAQ (reference sequence). CDR3 sequence reads: CASSYSMGTSGTGELFF. In nucleotides, the CDR3 is TGTGCCAGCAGTTACTCCATGGGGACTAGCGGCACCGGGGAGCTGTTTTTT.

The rearrangement links TRBV7-6 to TRBJ1-3; TRBD1 matches at 8 bases. With 3 bases clipped from V and 0 bases from J, the junction kept 4 bases outside the gene matches. CDR1 and CDR2 from the germline V gene are SGHVS and FNYEAQ. CDR3 length equals 16 residues. The CDR3 loop reads CASSFFGQGSGNTIYF. DNA for the CDR3: TGTGCCAGCAGCTTCTTTGGACAGGGCTCTGGAAACACCATATATTTT.

The chain recombines TRBV19 with TRBJ2-7; 8 nucleotides line up with TRBD2. This CDR3 comprises 17 residues. The V gene end was trimmed by 4 bases and the J gene end by 0 bases; junction bases not matched to a gene: 11. Germline V gene sequence: CDR1 LNHDA, CDR2 SQIVND (reference sequence). Here the CDR3 DNA reads TGTGCCAGTAGTACTTCATCAGCGGGAGCGAGCTCCTACGAGCAGTACTTC. This encodes CASSTSSAGASSYEQYF.

The chain recombines TRBV7-2 with TRBJ1-5; D is possibly TRBD1 (6 bases). The germline gives CDR1 SGHTA, CDR2 FQGNSA. The CDR3 loop spans 14 amino acids. Trimming left V 4 bases short and J 6 bases short, with 13 bases between. CDR3 protein: CASSSDRILQPQHF. The DNA of the CDR3 is TGTGCCAGCAGCTCGGACAGAATCCTTCAGCCCCAGCATTTT.

The rearrangement uses TRBV5-1 and TRBJ2-4; TRBD2 agrees at 7 bases. The CDR3 is made up of 10 amino acids. With V trimmed by 7 bases and J by 8 bases, 0 bases remained unmatched. CDR1 SGHRS and CDR2 YFSETQ come from the germline V gene. The chain's CDR3 is CASGGDIQYF. CDR3 nucleotides: TGCGCCAGCGGGGGGGACATTCAGTACTTC.

V gene TRBV4-1 combines with J gene TRBJ2-3, with 14 positions matching TRBD2. This CDR3 contains 18 residues. Unmatched junction bases numbered 11, after V lost 5 bases and J lost 4 bases. The V gene's germline CDR1 is MGHRA and CDR2 YSYEKL. The CDR3, as DNA: TGCGCCAGCAGCGCTCGGGGACCGGGACTAGCGGGAGCAGATACGCAGTATTTT. It specifies CASSARGPGLAGADTQYF.

This rearrangement joins TRBV6-4 to TRBJ2-1, with 7 bases identical to TRBD2. CDR1 is MRHNA and CDR2 is SNTAGT in the germline V gene. This CDR3 has 16 residues. Unmatched junction bases numbered 6, after V lost 0 bases and J lost 4 bases. The CDR3 here is CASSDSVLAPYNEQFF. CDR3 coding DNA: TGTGCCAGCAGTGACTCGGTACTAGCGCCTTACAATGAGCAGTTCTTC.

The chain has TRBV12-5 and TRBJ2-2, with 13 bases matching TRBD2. There are 16 residues in the CDR3. The germline V gene has CDR1 LGHNT and CDR2 FRNRAP. V lost 5 bases to trimming and J lost 6 bases; unmatched junction nucleotides: 6. DNA of the CDR3: TGTGCTAGTGGTCCGGGACTAGCGGGGAATGCCGGGGAGCTGTTTTTT. It specifies CASGPGLAGNAGELFF.

This clone is a singleton in its sample. The chain joins TRBV7-6 to TRBJ1-1; 7 bases match TRBD1. Trimming cost V 1 base and J 5 bases; bases outside gene matches: 4. Germline loops: CDR1 SGHVS, CDR2 FNYEAQ. The CDR3 contains 14 residues. CDR3 loop: CASSLGGGRTEAFF. CDR3 DNA: TGTGCCAGCAGCTTAGGAGGGGGCAGGACTGAAGCTTTCTTT.

V is TRBV5-4 and J is TRBJ1-4, with D tentatively TRBD1 (6 bases). Looked up from germline, CDR1 is SGHNT and CDR2 is YYREEE (reference sequence). The CDR3 has 15 residues. Trimming removed 3 bases at V and 4 bases at J, with 13 bases between. Written as DNA, the CDR3 is TGTGCCAGCAGCTCTACGACAGGAGTTAATGAAAAACTGTTTTTT. This gives the protein CASSSTTGVNEKLFF.

The rearrangement uses TRBV7-2 and TRBJ1-1; maybe TRBD1 (6 bases). The germline V and J ends were trimmed by 1 base and 11 bases, with 14 bases remaining between them. This CDR3 has 13 residues. Germline CDR1 is SGHTA and CDR2 is FQGNSA. DNA of the CDR3: TGTGCCAGCAGCTTAGAACAGGGAAGGTATGCTTTCTTT. Protein product: CASSLEQGRYAFF.

This chain links TRBV2 with TRBJ2-1; TRBD2 matches 11 bases. The CDR3 has 15 amino acids. Germline V CDR1 and CDR2: SNHLY, FYNNEI. J was trimmed by 5 bases and V by 6 bases; bases with no gene match: 6. The CDR3 spells CASSLGLAVNNEQFF. Here the CDR3 DNA reads TGTGCCAGCAGCTTGGGACTAGCGGTAAACAATGAGCAGTTCTTC.

Comment on this clone: This sample also contains other DNA sequences that code for the same CDR3. V gene TRBV18 combines with J gene TRBJ2-5, with D possibly TRBD2 on 5 matching bases. Germline CDR1 reads KGHSH; CDR2 reads LQKENI. V lost 0 bases to trimming and J lost 5 bases, with 10 bases between them. This CDR3 is 14 amino acids long. The CDR3 nucleotides read TGTGCCAGCTCACCACCCGGCGGGCCGGAGACCCAGTACTTC. It specifies CASSPPGGPETQYF.

The V call is TRBV7-2, the J call TRBJ2-5, with 7 bases matching TRBD1. Germline-derived CDR1 and CDR2 are SGHTA and FQGNSA. The CDR3 spans 15 residues. The ends lost 4 bases at V and 0 bases at J; junction bases unmatched: 5. The CDR3 sequence: CASSSTGSYQETQYF. CDR3 coding DNA: TGTGCCAGCAGCTCGACAGGGTCGTACCAAGAGACCCAGTACTTC.

The CDR3 protein is CASSRDRNSGNTIYF. CDR3 sequence (DNA): TGTGCCAGCAGCCGGGACAGGAACTCTGGAAACACCATATATTTT. The chain couples TRBV7-2 to TRBJ1-3, with TRBD1 identical over 8 bases. V shed 5 bases, J shed 0 bases, and the junction held 3 bases outside the gene matches. CDR3 size: 15 residues. The germline gives CDR1 SGHTA, CDR2 FQGNSA.